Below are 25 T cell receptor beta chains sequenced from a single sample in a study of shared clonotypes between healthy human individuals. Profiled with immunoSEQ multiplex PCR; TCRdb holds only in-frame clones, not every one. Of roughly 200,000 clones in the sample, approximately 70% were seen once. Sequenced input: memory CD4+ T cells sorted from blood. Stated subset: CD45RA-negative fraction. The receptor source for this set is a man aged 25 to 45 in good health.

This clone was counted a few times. The DNA of the CDR3 is TGTGCCAGCAGCTCCAGACAGGGACCTTCCTACGAGCAGTACTTC. It yields the protein CASSSRQGPSYEQYF. The J gene is TRBJ2-7, the V gene TRBV6-5; 7 positions match TRBD1. The V segment lost 6 bases and the J segment 1 base; nucleotides outside the gene matches: 9. The V gene's germline CDR1 is MNHEY and CDR2 SVGAGI. This CDR3 has 15 residues.

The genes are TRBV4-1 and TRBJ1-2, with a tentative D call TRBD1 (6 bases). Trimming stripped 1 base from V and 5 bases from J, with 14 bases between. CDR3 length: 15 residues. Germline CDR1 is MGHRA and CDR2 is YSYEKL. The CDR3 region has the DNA TGCGCCAGCAGCCAAGGTGAAGCAGGGGCATATGGCTACACCTTC. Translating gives CASSQGEAGAYGYTF.

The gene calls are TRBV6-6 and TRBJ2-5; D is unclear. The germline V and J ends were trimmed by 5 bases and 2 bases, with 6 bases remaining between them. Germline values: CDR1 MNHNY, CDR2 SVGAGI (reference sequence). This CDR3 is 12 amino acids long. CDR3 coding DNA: TGTGCCAGCAGTCAGATACAAGAGACCCAGTACTTC. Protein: CASSQIQETQYF.

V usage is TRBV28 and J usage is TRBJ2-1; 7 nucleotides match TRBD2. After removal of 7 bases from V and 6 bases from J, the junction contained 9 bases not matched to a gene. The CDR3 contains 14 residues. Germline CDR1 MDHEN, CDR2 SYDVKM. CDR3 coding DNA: TGTGCCAGCACGCGGGGACTACAATCCAATGAGCAGTTCTTC. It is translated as CASTRGLQSNEQFF.

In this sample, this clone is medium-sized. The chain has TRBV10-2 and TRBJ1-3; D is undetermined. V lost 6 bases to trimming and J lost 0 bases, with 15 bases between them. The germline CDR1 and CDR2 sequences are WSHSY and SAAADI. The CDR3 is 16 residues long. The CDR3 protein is CASRDAGFSSGNTIYF. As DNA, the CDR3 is TGCGCCAGCAGAGATGCGGGCTTCAGCTCTGGAAACACCATATATTTT.

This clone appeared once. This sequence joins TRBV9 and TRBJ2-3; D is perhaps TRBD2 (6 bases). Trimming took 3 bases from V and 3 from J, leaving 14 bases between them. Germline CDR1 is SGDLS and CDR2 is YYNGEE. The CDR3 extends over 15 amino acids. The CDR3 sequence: CASSEGLRFTDTQYF. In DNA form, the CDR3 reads TGTGCCAGCAGCGAGGGACTTCGATTTACAGATACGCAGTATTTT. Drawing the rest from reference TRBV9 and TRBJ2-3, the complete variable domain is DSGVTQTPKHLITATGQRVTLRCSPRSGDLSVYWYQQSLDQGLQFLIQYYNGEERAKGNILERFSAQQFPDLHSELNLSSLELGDSALYFCASSEGLRFTDTQYFGPGTRLTVL.

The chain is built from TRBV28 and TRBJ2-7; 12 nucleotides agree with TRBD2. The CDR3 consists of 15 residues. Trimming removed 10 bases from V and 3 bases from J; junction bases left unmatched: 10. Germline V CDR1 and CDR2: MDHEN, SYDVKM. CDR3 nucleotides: TGTGCCACACGGACTAGCGGGAAATACGACTACGAGCAGTACTTC. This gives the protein CATRTSGKYDYEQYF.

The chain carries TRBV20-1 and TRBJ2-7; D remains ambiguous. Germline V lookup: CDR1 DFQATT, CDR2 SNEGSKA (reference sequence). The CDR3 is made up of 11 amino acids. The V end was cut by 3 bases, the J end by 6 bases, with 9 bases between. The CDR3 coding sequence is TGCAGTGCTAGCTCTCCCTCCGAGCAGTACTTC. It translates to CSASSPSEQYF.

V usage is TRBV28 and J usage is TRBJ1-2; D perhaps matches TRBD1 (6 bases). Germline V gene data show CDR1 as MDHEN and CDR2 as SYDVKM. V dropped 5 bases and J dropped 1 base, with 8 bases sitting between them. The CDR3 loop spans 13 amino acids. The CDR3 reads CASSKGVNYGYTF. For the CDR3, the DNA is TGTGCCAGCAGTAAGGGGGTTAACTATGGCTACACCTTC.

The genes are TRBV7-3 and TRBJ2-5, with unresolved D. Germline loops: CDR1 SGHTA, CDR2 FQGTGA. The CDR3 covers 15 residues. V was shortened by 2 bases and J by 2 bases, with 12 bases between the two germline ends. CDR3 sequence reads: CASSLGSGSQETQYF. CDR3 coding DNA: TGTGCCAGCAGCTTAGGTAGTGGTAGTCAAGAGACCCAGTACTTC.

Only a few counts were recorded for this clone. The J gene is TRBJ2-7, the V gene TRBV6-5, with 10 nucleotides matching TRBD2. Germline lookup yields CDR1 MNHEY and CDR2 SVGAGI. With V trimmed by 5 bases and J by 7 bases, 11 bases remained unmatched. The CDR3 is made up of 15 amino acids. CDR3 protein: CASSQTRTSGREQYF. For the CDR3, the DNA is TGTGCCAGCAGTCAGACCCGGACTAGCGGCCGGGAGCAGTACTTC.

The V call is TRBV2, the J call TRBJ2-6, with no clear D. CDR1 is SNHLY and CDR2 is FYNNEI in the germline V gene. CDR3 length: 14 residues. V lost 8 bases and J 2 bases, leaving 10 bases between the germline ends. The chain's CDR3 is CASYLRTGANVLTF. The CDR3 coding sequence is TGTGCCAGCTATCTCCGGACTGGGGCCAACGTCCTGACTTTC.

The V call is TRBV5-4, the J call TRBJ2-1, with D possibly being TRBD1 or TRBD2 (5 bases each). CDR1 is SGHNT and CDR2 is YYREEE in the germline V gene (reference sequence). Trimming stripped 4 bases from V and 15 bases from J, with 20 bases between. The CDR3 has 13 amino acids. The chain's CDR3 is CASSTRDPPSRFF. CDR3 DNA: TGTGCCAGCAGCACCCGGGACCCCCCTTCCCGGTTCTTC.

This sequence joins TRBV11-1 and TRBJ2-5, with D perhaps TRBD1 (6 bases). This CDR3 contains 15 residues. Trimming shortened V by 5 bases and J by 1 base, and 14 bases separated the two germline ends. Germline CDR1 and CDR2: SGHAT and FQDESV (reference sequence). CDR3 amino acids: CASSQPQGFQETQYF. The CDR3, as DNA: TGTGCCAGCAGCCAACCCCAGGGGTTCCAAGAGACCCAGTACTTC.

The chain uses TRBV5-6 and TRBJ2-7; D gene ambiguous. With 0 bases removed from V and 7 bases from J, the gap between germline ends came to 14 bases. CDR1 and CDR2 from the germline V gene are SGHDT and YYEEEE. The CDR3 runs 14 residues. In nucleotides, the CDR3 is TGTGCCAGCAGCTTGGAAATAGGGCTAGGGGAGCAGTACTTC. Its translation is CASSLEIGLGEQYF.

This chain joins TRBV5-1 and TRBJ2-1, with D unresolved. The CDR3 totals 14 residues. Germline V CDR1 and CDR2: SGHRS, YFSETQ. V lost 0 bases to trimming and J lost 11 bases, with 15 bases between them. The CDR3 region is CASSLANSTPKQFF. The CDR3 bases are TGCGCCAGCAGCTTGGCCAATTCAACTCCAAAGCAGTTCTTC. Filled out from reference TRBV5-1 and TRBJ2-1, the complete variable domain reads KAGVTQTPRYLIKTRGQQVTLSCSPISGHRSVSWYQQTPGQGLQFLFEYFSETQRNKGNFPGRFSGRQFSNSRSEMNVSTLELGDSALYLCASSLANSTPKQFFGPGTRLTVL.

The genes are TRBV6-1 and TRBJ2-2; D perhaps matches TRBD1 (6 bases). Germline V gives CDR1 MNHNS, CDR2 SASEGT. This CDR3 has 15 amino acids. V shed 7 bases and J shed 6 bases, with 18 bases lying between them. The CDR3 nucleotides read TGTGCCAGCAATTGGGAACAGGGAACCCCCGGGGAGCTGTTTTTT. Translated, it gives CASNWEQGTPGELFF.

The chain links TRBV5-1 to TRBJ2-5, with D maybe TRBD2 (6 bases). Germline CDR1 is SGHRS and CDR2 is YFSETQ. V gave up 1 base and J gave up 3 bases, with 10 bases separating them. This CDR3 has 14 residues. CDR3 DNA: TGCGCCAGCAGCTTGATGACTAGTGAAGAGACCCAGTACTTC. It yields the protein CASSLMTSEETQYF. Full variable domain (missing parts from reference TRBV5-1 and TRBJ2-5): KAGVTQTPRYLIKTRGQQVTLSCSPISGHRSVSWYQQTPGQGLQFLFEYFSETQRNKGNFPGRFSGRQFSNSRSEMNVSTLELGDSALYLCASSLMTSEETQYFGPGTRLLVL.

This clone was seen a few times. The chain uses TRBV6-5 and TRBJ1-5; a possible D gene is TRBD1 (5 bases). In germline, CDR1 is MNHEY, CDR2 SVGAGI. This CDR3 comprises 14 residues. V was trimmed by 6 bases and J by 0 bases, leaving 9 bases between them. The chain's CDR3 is CASRRDHSNQPQHF. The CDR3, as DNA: TGTGCCAGCAGGAGGGACCATAGCAATCAGCCCCAGCATTTT.

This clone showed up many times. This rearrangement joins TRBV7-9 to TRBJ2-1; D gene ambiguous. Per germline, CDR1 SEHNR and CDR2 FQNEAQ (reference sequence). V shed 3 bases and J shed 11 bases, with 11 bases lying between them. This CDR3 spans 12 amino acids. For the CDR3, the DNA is TGTGCCAGCAGCTTCGAGCTACCCCAGCAGTTCTTC. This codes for CASSFELPQQFF.

The CDR3 here is CASSPTRGAWYGYTF. CDR3 sequence (DNA): TGTGCCAGCAGTCCTACGAGGGGCGCCTGGTATGGCTACACCTTC. The chain carries TRBV27 and TRBJ1-2; tentatively, D is TRBD1 (5 bases). The CDR3 totals 15 residues. CDR1 is MNHEY and CDR2 is SMNVEV in the germline V gene (reference sequence). Trimming left V 5 bases short and J 5 bases short, with 18 bases between.

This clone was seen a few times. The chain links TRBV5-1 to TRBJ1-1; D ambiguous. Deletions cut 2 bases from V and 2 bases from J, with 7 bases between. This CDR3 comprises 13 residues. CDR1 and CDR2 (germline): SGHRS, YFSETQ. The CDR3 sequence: CASSLLINTEAFF. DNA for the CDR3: TGCGCCAGCAGCTTACTCATCAACACTGAAGCTTTCTTT.

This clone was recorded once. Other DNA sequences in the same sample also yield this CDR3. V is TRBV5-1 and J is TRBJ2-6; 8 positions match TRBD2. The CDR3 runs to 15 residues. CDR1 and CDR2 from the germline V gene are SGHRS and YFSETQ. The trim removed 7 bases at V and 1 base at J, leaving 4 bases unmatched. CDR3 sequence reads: CASYGGGSGANVLTF. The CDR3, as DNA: TGCGCCAGCTACGGGGGGGGGTCTGGGGCCAACGTCCTGACTTTC.

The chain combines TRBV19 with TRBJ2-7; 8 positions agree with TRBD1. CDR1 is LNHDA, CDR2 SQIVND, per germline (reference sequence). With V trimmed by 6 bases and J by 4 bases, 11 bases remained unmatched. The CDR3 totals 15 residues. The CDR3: CASSVTGAFVYEQYF. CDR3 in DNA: TGTGCCAGTAGCGTGACAGGGGCCTTTGTATACGAGCAGTACTTC.

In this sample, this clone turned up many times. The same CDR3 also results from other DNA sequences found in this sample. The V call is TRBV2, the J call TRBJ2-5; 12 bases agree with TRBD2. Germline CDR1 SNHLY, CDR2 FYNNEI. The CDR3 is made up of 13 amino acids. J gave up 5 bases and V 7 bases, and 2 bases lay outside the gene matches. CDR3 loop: CASMLAGGETQYF. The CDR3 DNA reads TGTGCCAGCATGCTAGCGGGAGGGGAGACCCAGTACTTC.